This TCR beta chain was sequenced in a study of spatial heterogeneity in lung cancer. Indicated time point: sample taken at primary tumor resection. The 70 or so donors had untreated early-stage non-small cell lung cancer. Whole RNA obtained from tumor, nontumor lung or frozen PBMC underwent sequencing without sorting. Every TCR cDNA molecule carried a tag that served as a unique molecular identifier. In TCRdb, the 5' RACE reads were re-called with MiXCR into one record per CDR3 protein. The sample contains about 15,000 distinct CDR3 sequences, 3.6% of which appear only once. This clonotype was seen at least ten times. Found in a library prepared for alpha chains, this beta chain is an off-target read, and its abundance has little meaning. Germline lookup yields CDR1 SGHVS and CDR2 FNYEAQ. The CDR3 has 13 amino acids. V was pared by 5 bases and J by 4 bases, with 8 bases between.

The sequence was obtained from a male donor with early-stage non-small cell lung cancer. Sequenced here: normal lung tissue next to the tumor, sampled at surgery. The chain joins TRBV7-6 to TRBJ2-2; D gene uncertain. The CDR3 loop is CASSPTPTGELFF. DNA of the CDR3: TGTGCCAGCAGCCCGACGCCCACCGGGGAGCTGTTTTTT.